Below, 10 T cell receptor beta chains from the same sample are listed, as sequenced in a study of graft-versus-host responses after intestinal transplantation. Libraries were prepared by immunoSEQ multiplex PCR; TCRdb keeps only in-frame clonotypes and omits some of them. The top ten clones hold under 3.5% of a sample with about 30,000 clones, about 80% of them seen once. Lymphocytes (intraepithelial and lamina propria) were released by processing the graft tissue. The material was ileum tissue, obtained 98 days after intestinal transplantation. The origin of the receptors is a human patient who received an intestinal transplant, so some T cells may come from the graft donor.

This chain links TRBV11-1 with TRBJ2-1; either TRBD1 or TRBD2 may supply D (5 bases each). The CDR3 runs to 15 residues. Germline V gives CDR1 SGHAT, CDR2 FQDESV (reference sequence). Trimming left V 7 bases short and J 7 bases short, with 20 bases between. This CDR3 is CASNPDGLEGNEQFF. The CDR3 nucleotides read TGTGCCAGCAACCCTGACGGGCTTGAGGGGAATGAGCAGTTCTTC.

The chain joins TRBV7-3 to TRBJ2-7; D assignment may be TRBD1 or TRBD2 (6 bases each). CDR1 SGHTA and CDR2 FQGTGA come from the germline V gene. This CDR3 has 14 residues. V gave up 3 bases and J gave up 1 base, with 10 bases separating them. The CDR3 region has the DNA TGTGCCAGCAGCTTCGGGGGCCCGTCCTACGAGCAGTACTTC. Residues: CASSFGGPSYEQYF.

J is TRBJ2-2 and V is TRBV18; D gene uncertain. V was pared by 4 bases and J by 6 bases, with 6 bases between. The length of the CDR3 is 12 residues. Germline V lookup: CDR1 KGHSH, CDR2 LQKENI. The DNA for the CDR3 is TGTGCCAGCTCACTGCGGTCCGGGGAGCTGTTTTTT. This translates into CASSLRSGELFF. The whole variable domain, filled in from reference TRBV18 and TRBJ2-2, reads NAGVMQNPRHLVRRRGQEARLRCSPMKGHSHVYWYRQLPEEGLKFMVYLQKENIIDESGMPKERFSAEFPKEGPSILRIQQVVRGDSAAYFCASSLRSGELFFGEGSRLTVL.

CDR3 nucleotide sequence: TGTGCCAGCAGCCAAGTACTAGCAGTTAACACCGGGGAGCTGTTTTTT. Its translation: CASSQVLAVNTGELFF. This chain joins TRBV14 and TRBJ2-2; a weak D match, TRBD2 (6 bases). Germline assignment: CDR1 SGHDN and CDR2 FVKESK. This CDR3 region has 16 residues. The ends were cut back, 1 base at V and 2 bases at J, with 11 bases in the middle.

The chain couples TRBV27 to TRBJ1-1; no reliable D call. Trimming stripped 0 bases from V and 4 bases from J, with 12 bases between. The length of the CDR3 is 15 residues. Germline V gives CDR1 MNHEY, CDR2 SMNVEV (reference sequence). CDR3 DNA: TGTGCCAGCAGTTTATCTGGTGGCCCAAGCACTGAAGCTTTCTTT. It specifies CASSLSGGPSTEAFF.

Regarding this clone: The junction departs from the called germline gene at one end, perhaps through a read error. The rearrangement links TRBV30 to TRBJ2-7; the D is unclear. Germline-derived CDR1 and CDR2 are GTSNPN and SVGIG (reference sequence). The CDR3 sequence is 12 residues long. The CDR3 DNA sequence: TGTGCCTGGACCGAACGTCTATTATCTCCCCAGTTC. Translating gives CAWTERLLSPQF.

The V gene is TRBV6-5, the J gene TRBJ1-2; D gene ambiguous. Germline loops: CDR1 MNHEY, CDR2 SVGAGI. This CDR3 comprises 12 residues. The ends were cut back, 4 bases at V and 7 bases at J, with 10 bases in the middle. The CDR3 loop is CASSSTEGGYTF. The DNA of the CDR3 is TGTGCCAGCAGTTCGACTGAGGGTGGCTACACCTTC.

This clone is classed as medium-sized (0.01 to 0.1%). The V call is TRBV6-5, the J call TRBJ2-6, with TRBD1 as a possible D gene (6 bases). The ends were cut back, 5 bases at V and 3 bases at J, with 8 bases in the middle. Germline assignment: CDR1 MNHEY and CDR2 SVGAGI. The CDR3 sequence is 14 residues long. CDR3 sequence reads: CASSIGGGANVLTF. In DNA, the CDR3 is TGTGCCAGCAGTATAGGGGGTGGGGCCAACGTCCTGACTTTC.

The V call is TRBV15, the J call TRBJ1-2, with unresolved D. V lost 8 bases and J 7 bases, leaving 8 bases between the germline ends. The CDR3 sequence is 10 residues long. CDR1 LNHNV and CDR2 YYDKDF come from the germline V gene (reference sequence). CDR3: CATPGGGYTF. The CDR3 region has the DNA TGTGCCACCCCAGGAGGTGGCTACACCTTC.

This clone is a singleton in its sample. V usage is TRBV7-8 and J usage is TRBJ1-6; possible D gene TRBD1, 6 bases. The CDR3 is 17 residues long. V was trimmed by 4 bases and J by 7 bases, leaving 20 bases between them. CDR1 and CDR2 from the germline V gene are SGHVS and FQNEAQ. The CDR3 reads CASSSGGAPSVNSPLHF. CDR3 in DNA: TGTGCCAGCAGCTCCGGGGGGGCCCCTTCTGTAAATTCACCCCTCCACTTT. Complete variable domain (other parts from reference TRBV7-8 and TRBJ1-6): GAGVSQSPRYKVAKRGQDVALRCDPISGHVSLFWYQQALGQGPEFLTYFQNEAQLDKSGLPSDRFFAERPEGSVSTLKIQRTQQEDSAVYLCASSSGGAPSVNSPLHFGNGTRLTVT.